The 3 T cell receptor beta chains reported below all come from one sample, sequenced in a study of response to subunit inactivated influenza vaccine. TCRdb reanalysed the RT-PCR reads using MiXCR and keeps one entry per CDR3 protein. The data hold 500,000 to 600,000 distinct CDR3 sequences, with 12% observed a single time. The material was PBMCs from blood, obtained on the day of vaccination. The receptors here all came from a man aged 50-60 years who received an inactivated influenza vaccine.

This clonotype occurred many times. The chain has TRBV7-8 and TRBJ1-5; D not resolved. CDR1 SGHVS and CDR2 FQNEAQ come from the germline V gene. CDR3 length: 14 amino acids. The V gene lost 2 bases and the J gene lost 1 base, with 6 bases spanning the gap. The CDR3 DNA follows: TGTGCCAGCAGCTTACGGCACAGCAATCAGCCCCAGCATTTT. Translating it yields CASSLRHSNQPQHF.

This clonotype was counted a few times. The chain is built from TRBV12-3 or TRBV12-4 and TRBJ2-7; 7 bases map to TRBD2. The CDR3 covers 14 residues. V shed 6 bases, J shed 6 bases, and the junction held 11 bases outside the gene matches. The chain's CDR3 is CASSPRGRAFEQYF. CDR3 coding DNA: TGTGCCAGCAGCCCTAGAGGGAGGGCCTTCGAGCAGTACTTC.

This clonotype turned up a few times. The chain is built from TRBV12-3 or TRBV12-4 and TRBJ2-5, with D possibly TRBD1 on 6 matching bases. Trimming removed 5 bases at V and 5 bases at J, with 15 bases between. CDR3 length: 14 amino acids. This CDR3 is CASSLDRLLETQYF. The CDR3 DNA sequence: TGTGCCAGCAGTCTAGACAGGCTGCTCGAGACCCAGTACTTC.